These 9 T cell receptor beta chains share one sample of origin, sequenced in a study of T-cell memory formation after mild COVID-19 (TCRdb year 2021). The library was obtained by 5' RACE. This sample was sequenced with an Illumina NovaSeq 6000. TCRdb reprocessing: public reads trimmed at Q25 with fastp, clones called with MiXCR, in-frame beta chains kept. Duplicate CDR3 protein sequences are folded into a single record with the most common DNA and genes. The sample has about 150,000 distinct CDR3 sequences on record, 20% to 25% of them singletons. The ten most abundant clones make up approximately 25% of the sample. Source material: PBMCs or a T cell subset sorted from them (not recorded which). These receptors all stem from an adult woman who had mild COVID-19 (a few samples of this study predate the infection). The sample titles of this study are shuffled in the database, so cell type and time point are left out; the donor was told from shared clones.

This clonotype was recorded at least ten times. The V call is TRBV7-9, the J call TRBJ1-1; TRBD1 agrees at 10 bases. This CDR3 spans 14 amino acids. Per germline, CDR1 SEHNR and CDR2 FQNEAQ (reference sequence). The ends lost 5 bases at V and 5 bases at J; junction bases unmatched: 5. CDR3 DNA sequence: TGTGCCAGCAGCCTGGGACAGGGGTGGACTGAAGCTTTCTTT. Residues: CASSLGQGWTEAFF.

This chain uses TRBV5-6 with TRBJ1-1, with D unresolved. This CDR3 is 14 amino acids long. The germline V gene has CDR1 SGHDT and CDR2 YYEEEE. V was cut by 4 bases and J by 5 bases, with 15 bases left in between. CDR3 protein: CASSLGPGGTEAFF. CDR3 in DNA: TGTGCCAGCAGCCTTGGTCCGGGAGGGACTGAAGCTTTCTTT.

V is TRBV7-8 and J is TRBJ2-1; 8 positions agree with TRBD2. CDR3 length: 12 amino acids. In germline, CDR1 is SGHVS, CDR2 FQNEAQ. Trimming at V came to 5 bases and at J to 8 bases, leaving 2 bases not matched to a gene. CDR3 nucleotide sequence: TGTGCCAGCAGCCCGCGGGGGGATGAGCAGTTCTTC. This sequence encodes CASSPRGDEQFF.

The V call is TRBV5-1, the J call TRBJ2-2, with D possibly being TRBD1 (6 bases). The CDR3 length is 15 residues. Per the germline V gene, CDR1 is SGHRS and CDR2 is YFSETQ. V was trimmed by 6 bases and J by 5 bases, leaving 17 bases between them. CDR3 in amino acids: CASTFQGRSTGELFF. CDR3 sequence (DNA): TGCGCCAGCACCTTCCAGGGGCGAAGTACCGGGGAGCTGTTTTTT.

This clonotype showed up many times. The rearrangement joins TRBV5-1 to TRBJ2-7, with a possible D match to TRBD1 (6 bases). Germline lookup yields CDR1 SGHRS and CDR2 YFSETQ. The CDR3 totals 14 residues. Deletions cut 2 bases from V and 0 bases from J, with 9 bases between. CDR3 coding DNA: TGCGCCAGCAGCTTTCAGGGGAGCTCCTACGAGCAGTACTTC. Its translation is CASSFQGSSYEQYF.

This clonotype has just one count. V gene TRBV29-1 combines with J gene TRBJ1-2, with unresolved D. The V end lost 0 bases, the J end lost 8 bases, and 13 bases lay between the germline ends. The CDR3 loop spans 13 amino acids. From germline, CDR1 is SQVTM and CDR2 ANQGSEA. This chain's CDR3 is CSVEDQKGQGYTF. The CDR3 nucleotides read TGCAGCGTTGAAGATCAGAAGGGCCAGGGCTACACCTTC.

The rearrangement links TRBV9 to TRBJ2-6; 8 bases match TRBD1. Germline lookup yields CDR1 SGDLS and CDR2 YYNGEE. The junction had 13 bases not matched to a gene; V was cut back by 4 bases and J by 1 base. CDR3 length equals 19 residues. The CDR3 loop is CASSLSRQGSTSGANVLTF. For the CDR3, the DNA is TGTGCCAGCAGCCTGAGTCGACAGGGGTCGACTTCTGGGGCCAACGTCCTGACTTTC. The full variable domain, rest sourced from reference TRBV9 and TRBJ2-6, is DSGVTQTPKHLITATGQRVTLRCSPRSGDLSVYWYQQSLDQGLQFLIQYYNGEERAKGNILERFSAQQFPDLHSELNLSSLELGDSALYFCASSLSRQGSTSGANVLTFGAGSRLTVL.

This clonotype was recorded a few times. V and J are TRBV6-6 and TRBJ1-4, with 7 bases that match TRBD1. V lost 5 bases, J lost 4 bases, and 10 bases stayed unmatched. The CDR3 covers 16 residues. Germline CDR1 and CDR2: MNHNY and SVGAGI (reference sequence). CDR3 in amino acids: CASSAGGTDHNEKLFF. CDR3 nucleotides: TGTGCCAGCAGTGCCGGGGGGACAGACCATAATGAAAAACTGTTTTTT.

This clonotype appeared a few times. The J gene is TRBJ1-1, the V gene TRBV6-2 or TRBV6-3; 7 positions match TRBD1. This CDR3 is built from 14 residues. V gave up 6 bases and J gave up 4 bases; unmatched junction bases: 8. Germline V CDR1 and CDR2: MNHEY, SVGEGT. Written as DNA, the CDR3 is TGTGCCAGCAGCCCCTGGACAGGTTTCACTGAAGCTTTCTTT. Translation: CASSPWTGFTEAFF.